The T cell receptor beta chain described here comes from a study of preoperative IRX-2 immunotherapy in early breast cancer. From germline, CDR1 is MGHDK and CDR2 SYGVNS. The CDR3 runs to 15 residues. V gave up 4 bases and J gave up 3 bases, with 15 bases separating them. Documented treatment: preoperative locoregional IRX-2 cytokine immunotherapy. Patients received preoperative, locoregional IRX-2 cytokine immunotherapy in a phase Ib study. TCRdb keeps only in-frame clones here, not all; method: immunoSEQ multiplex PCR. The data contain about 32,000 clones, about four fifths of them seen just once; the ten biggest clones take up 2% to 3%.

V usage is TRBV25-1 and J usage is TRBJ2-5, with D possibly being TRBD2 (6 bases). The input for sequencing was lymph node tissue, taken from a patient treated with IRX-2 immunotherapy. The receptor's source is a human donor with breast cancer. As DNA, the CDR3 is TGTGCCAGCAGTGGAGCTTGGGGGGTAGAAGAGACCCAGTACTTC. Protein: CASSGAWGVEETQYF.